These 23 T cell receptor beta chains were all obtained from the same sample, sequenced in a study of CD8 T cells in Susac syndrome. Reverse transcription used roughly 0.45 to 1 ug RNA and random hexamers. TCRdb reprocessed the immunoSEQ multiplex PCR reads with MiXCR, giving one entry per CDR3 protein. The sample consists of about 180,000 distinct CDR3 sequences, around 93% of them appearing once. The sample consisted of CD4+ T cells from PBMCs. The receptors here all came from a human donor with multiple sclerosis.

The rearrangement joins TRBV29-1 to TRBJ2-1; TRBD2 matches 12 bases. The germline V gene has CDR1 SQVTM and CDR2 ANQGSEA. The CDR3 contains 14 residues. V was clipped by 7 bases and J by 7 bases; unmatched bases: 8. CDR3 in DNA: TGCAGCGGTCAGACTAGCGGGGGTAGGAATGAGCAGTTCTTC. Encoded protein: CSGQTSGGRNEQFF.

The chain couples TRBV18 to TRBJ2-1; D remains unclear. Looked up from germline, CDR1 is KGHSH and CDR2 is LQKENI. V dropped 0 bases and J dropped 4 bases, with 4 bases sitting between them. The CDR3 has 13 residues. The CDR3 nucleotides are TGTGCCAGCTCACCACCGACATACAATGAGCAGTTCTTC. Translated: CASSPPTYNEQFF.

This chain links TRBV3-1 with TRBJ1-5; no clear D. The germline gives CDR1 LGHDT, CDR2 YNNKEL (reference sequence). CDR3 length equals 13 residues. Trimming shortened V by 2 bases and J by 7 bases, and 9 bases separated the two germline ends. As DNA, the CDR3 is TGTGCCAGCAGCCAAAGTGAGAGCCAGCCCCAGCATTTT. It translates to CASSQSESQPQHF. Full variable domain (missing parts from reference TRBV3-1 and TRBJ1-5): DTAVSQTPKYLVTQMGNDKSIKCEQNLGHDTMYWYKQDSKKFLKIMFSYNNKELIINETVPNRFSPKSPDKAHLNLHINSLELGDSAVYFCASSQSESQPQHFGDGTRLSIL.

This chain connects TRBV5-1 to TRBJ2-6; 7 nucleotides align to TRBD1. V lost 2 bases, J lost 1 base, and 3 bases stayed unmatched. The CDR3 runs to 16 residues. Germline V gene sequence: CDR1 SGHRS, CDR2 YFSETQ. CDR3 nucleotides: TGCGCCAGCAGCTTACCGGGACAGTCTGGGGCCAACGTCCTGACTTTC. The encoded protein is CASSLPGQSGANVLTF.

The chain is built from TRBV30 and TRBJ1-6; D is perhaps TRBD1 (6 bases). This CDR3 is built from 16 residues. V lost 0 bases and J lost 4, with 13 bases in between. CDR1 and CDR2 from the germline V gene are GTSNPN and SVGIG (reference sequence). CDR3 DNA: TGTGCCTGGAGTGTACGGGGGGCCGGTTATAATTCACCCCTCCACTTT. Translated, it gives CAWSVRGAGYNSPLHF.

V is TRBV7-9 and J is TRBJ1-2, with unresolved D. The CDR3 totals 15 residues. With 2 bases removed from V and 4 bases from J, the gap between germline ends came to 14 bases. Looked up from germline, CDR1 is SEHNR and CDR2 is FQNEAQ (reference sequence). CDR3 DNA: TGTGCCAGCAGCTTATTACGTCAAAGGAGCTATGGCTACACCTTC. Translating it yields CASSLLRQRSYGYTF. The full variable domain, completed using reference TRBV7-9 and TRBJ1-2, is DTGVSQNPRHKITKRGQNVTFRCDPISEHNRLYWYRQTLGQGPEFLTYFQNEAQLEKSRLLSDRFSAERPKGSFSTLEIQRTEQGDSAMYLCASSLLRQRSYGYTFGSGTRLTVV.

The V call is TRBV11-3, the J call TRBJ2-5; a possible D gene is TRBD2 (6 bases). The CDR3 has 16 residues. Germline V CDR1 and CDR2: SGHNT, YENEEA. V was trimmed by 2 bases and J by 2 bases, leaving 15 bases between them. CDR3 sequence reads: CASSLYERAGQETQYF. The CDR3 coding sequence is TGTGCCAGCAGCTTATATGAGCGGGCAGGACAAGAGACCCAGTACTTC.

The chain is built from TRBV20-1 and TRBJ1-1; D is ambiguous. The CDR3 sequence is 13 residues long. Trimming stripped 3 bases from V and 0 bases from J, with 8 bases between. Germline CDR1 reads DFQATT; CDR2 reads SNEGSKA (reference sequence). In nucleotides, the CDR3 is TGCAGTGCTAGCCCCACGGTGAACACTGAAGCTTTCTTT. This encodes CSASPTVNTEAFF.

This sequence joins TRBV15 and TRBJ1-1; 8 bases line up with TRBD1. Germline V gene data show CDR1 as LNHNV and CDR2 as YYDKDF (reference sequence). This CDR3 spans 15 amino acids. After removal of 1 base from V and 4 bases from J, the junction contained 5 bases not matched to a gene. This chain's CDR3 is CATSRGGQGGTEAFF. CDR3 nucleotide sequence: TGTGCCACCAGCAGAGGCGGACAGGGAGGCACTGAAGCTTTCTTT. Full variable domain (outside the CDR3, taken from reference TRBV15 and TRBJ1-1): DAMVIQNPRYQVTQFGKPVTLSCSQTLNHNVMYWYQQKSSQAPKLLFHYYDKDFNNEADTPDNFQSRRPNTSFCFLDIRSPGLGDTAMYLCATSRGGQGGTEAFFGQGTRLTVV.

This clonotype has only one observation. This chain uses TRBV12-3 or TRBV12-4 with TRBJ2-7, with TRBD2 matching over 9 bases. The CDR3 totals 14 residues. After removal of 8 bases from V and 5 bases from J, the junction contained 10 bases not matched to a gene. The CDR3 DNA follows: TGTGCCAGCGGGTTAGCGGGAGATAAGAACGAGCAGTACTTC. Its translation: CASGLAGDKNEQYF.

This chain links TRBV30 with TRBJ2-7; D might be TRBD1 or TRBD2, each matching 5 bases. Germline CDR1 GTSNPN, CDR2 SVGIG (reference sequence). The CDR3 runs 14 residues. V lost 0 bases to trimming and J lost 0 bases, with 9 bases between them. As DNA, the CDR3 is TGTGCCTGGAGTGTTGGGGGTGGCTCCTACGAGCAGTACTTC. The encoded protein is CAWSVGGGSYEQYF. The complete variable domain, with remaining parts taken from reference TRBV30 and TRBJ2-7, reads SQTIHQWPATLVQPVGSPLSLECTVEGTSNPNLYWYRQAAGRGLQLLFYSVGIGQISSEVPQNLSASRPQDRQFILSSKKLLLSDSGFYLCAWSVGGGSYEQYFGPGTRLTVT.

This chain links TRBV12-5 with TRBJ2-1; 8 bases line up with TRBD2. Germline V gives CDR1 LGHNT, CDR2 FRNRAP. V was clipped by 5 bases and J by 15 bases; unmatched bases: 9. The CDR3 totals 12 residues. For the CDR3, the DNA is TGTGCTAGTGGTCCGAGCGGGAGTTGGACGTTCTTC. It codes for CASGPSGSWTFF.

V and J are TRBV19 and TRBJ2-1, with D perhaps TRBD2 (5 bases). The CDR3 has 14 amino acids. The germline CDR1 and CDR2 sequences are LNHDA and SQIVND (reference sequence). With 2 bases removed from V and 5 bases from J, the gap between germline ends came to 10 bases. This CDR3 reads CASSIRSGNNEQFF. In DNA, the CDR3 is TGTGCCAGTAGTATACGAAGCGGAAACAATGAGCAGTTCTTC.

The chain couples TRBV18 to TRBJ2-1; 8 bases are a match to TRBD1. Losses at the gene ends were 1 base for V and 4 bases for J; bases not matched to a gene: 9. This CDR3 is built from 17 residues. Per germline, CDR1 KGHSH and CDR2 LQKENI. This chain's CDR3 is CASSPRGQGAPYNEQFF. Here the CDR3 DNA reads TGTGCCAGCTCACCACGGGGTCAGGGGGCGCCTTACAATGAGCAGTTCTTC.

CDR3 in amino acids: CASSPRRESFDTQYF. DNA of the CDR3: TGTGCCAGCTCACCGAGGCGGGAGAGCTTTGATACGCAGTATTTT. The rearrangement links TRBV18 to TRBJ2-3; 7 bases are a match to TRBD2. V shed 3 bases and J 6 bases; nucleotides not matched to a gene: 9. This CDR3 spans 15 amino acids. Germline assignment: CDR1 KGHSH and CDR2 LQKENI.

The V and J genes are TRBV10-3 and TRBJ2-7; 12 bases align to TRBD2. V was clipped by 0 bases and J by 6 bases; unmatched bases: 3. CDR3 length: 15 amino acids. Germline lookup yields CDR1 ENHRY and CDR2 SYGVKD. CDR3 DNA: TGTGCCATCAGTGAGTCACAACTAGCGGGAGGCGAGCAGTACTTC. Translating it yields CAISESQLAGGEQYF.

The rearrangement links TRBV6-6 to TRBJ1-1; D possibly corresponds to TRBD1 (5 bases). CDR1 and CDR2 from the germline V gene are MNHNY and SVGAGI (reference sequence). The CDR3 spans 14 residues. Trimming removed 6 bases at V and 7 bases at J, with 18 bases between. CDR3 nucleotides: TGTGCCAGCAGGACGACAGCTGGGATAGTTGAAGCTTTCTTT. Residues: CASRTTAGIVEAFF.

This clonotype was seen once. The V gene is TRBV7-9, the J gene TRBJ2-7, with 10 positions matching TRBD2. CDR1 is SEHNR and CDR2 is FQNEAQ in the germline V gene (reference sequence). This CDR3 has 15 amino acids. V lost 0 bases and J lost 3; bases outside the gene matches: 2. CDR3 sequence (DNA): TGTGCCAGCAGCTTAGCAGCGGGGGGGTACTACGAGCAGTACTTC. This sequence encodes CASSLAAGGYYEQYF.

CDR3 in amino acids: CASSGTSGETQYF. In DNA, the CDR3 is TGTGCCAGCAGCGGGACTAGCGGAGAGACCCAGTACTTC. V is TRBV28 and J is TRBJ2-5, with 11 bases that match TRBD2. Trimming took 6 bases from V and 4 from J; bases not matched to a gene: 1. The length of the CDR3 is 13 residues. Germline V gene lookup returns CDR1 MDHEN and CDR2 SYDVKM.

The chain uses TRBV5-8 and TRBJ2-7; 13 bases agree with TRBD2. The CDR3 has 14 residues. J was trimmed by 6 bases and V by 3 bases; bases with no gene match: 3. Germline loops: CDR1 SGHTS, CDR2 YDEGEE. CDR3 nucleotides: TGTGCCAGCAGCTCACTAGCGGGAGGGATCGAGCAGTACTTC. Translated: CASSSLAGGIEQYF.

The rearrangement links TRBV7-2 to TRBJ2-1; tentatively, D is TRBD1 or TRBD2 (5 bases each). The CDR3 contains 14 residues. Germline V CDR1 and CDR2: SGHTA, FQGNSA. V lost 5 bases and J lost 8, with 16 bases in between. The CDR3 coding sequence is TGTGCCAGCAGCGGGGACCAGCGGTTAGATGAGCAGTTCTTC. Its protein is CASSGDQRLDEQFF.

The rearrangement links TRBV2 to TRBJ2-3; no firm D call. Looked up from germline, CDR1 is SNHLY and CDR2 is FYNNEI. V dropped 3 bases and J dropped 0 bases, with 7 bases sitting between them. The CDR3 extends over 14 amino acids. The CDR3 region has the DNA TGTGCCAGCAGTGACTGGGCTAGCACAGATACGCAGTATTTT. This gives the protein CASSDWASTDTQYF.

The chain employs TRBV11-2 and TRBJ2-6; TRBD2 matches at 10 bases. The CDR3 totals 16 residues. Germline V lookup: CDR1 SGHAT, CDR2 FQNNGV. V lost 4 bases to trimming and J lost 4 bases; unmatched junction nucleotides: 4. CDR3 in amino acids: CASSSLAGVGANVLTF. The CDR3 DNA sequence: TGTGCCAGCAGCTCGCTAGCGGGAGTCGGGGCCAACGTCCTGACTTTC.